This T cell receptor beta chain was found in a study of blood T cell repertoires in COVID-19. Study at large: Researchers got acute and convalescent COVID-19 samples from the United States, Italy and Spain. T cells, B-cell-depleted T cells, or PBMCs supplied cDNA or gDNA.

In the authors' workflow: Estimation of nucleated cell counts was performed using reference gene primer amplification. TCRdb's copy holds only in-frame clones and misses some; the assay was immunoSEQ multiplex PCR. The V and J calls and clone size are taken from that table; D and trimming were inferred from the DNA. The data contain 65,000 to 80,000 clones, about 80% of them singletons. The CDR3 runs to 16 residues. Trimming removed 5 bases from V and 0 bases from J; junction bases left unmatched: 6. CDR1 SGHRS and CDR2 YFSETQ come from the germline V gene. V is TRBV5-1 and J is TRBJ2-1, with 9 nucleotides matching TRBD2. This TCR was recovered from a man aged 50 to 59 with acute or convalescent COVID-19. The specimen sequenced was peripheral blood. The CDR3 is CASSLSGSSSYNEQFF. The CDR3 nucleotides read TGCGCCAGCAGTCTTAGCGGGAGCAGCTCCTACAATGAGCAGTTCTTC.